Below, 10 T cell receptor beta chains from the same sample are listed, as sequenced in a study of molecular identifiers for immune sequencing clone quantification. TCRdb ran MiXCR on the PCR reads and lists one entry per CDR3 protein. Of 250,000 to 350,000 distinct CDR3 sequences listed, around 21% are singletons. Material for sequencing was naive CD8+ T cells from blood, with Jurkat cell RNA spiked in. Specified subset: FACS-sorted CD8+CD4-CCR7+CD45RA+ naive T cells. These receptors originate from a human donor in good health. Some libraries in this study had Jurkat cell RNA spiked in.

This clonotype was found many times. Written as DNA, the CDR3 is TGTGCCAGCAGGGGACTAGCGGGGGGCCGGAGCACAGATACGCAGTATTTT. It codes for CASRGLAGGRSTDTQYF. This chain links TRBV12-3 or TRBV12-4 with TRBJ2-3; 15 nucleotides align to TRBD2. The CDR3 is 17 residues long. Trimming at V came to 6 bases and at J to 0 bases, leaving 4 bases not matched to a gene.

On this clonotype: Since a much larger clone is just one base distant, this may be a read error. The chain is built from TRBV4-1 and TRBJ1-5, with TRBD1 matching over 7 bases. The J call is in doubt because the DNA end fits TRBJ2-3 better. Germline assignment: CDR1 MGHRA and CDR2 YSYEKL. This CDR3 spans 15 amino acids. The CDR3 reads CASSHYQGEGQPQYF. DNA of the CDR3: TGCGCCAGCAGCCACTACCAGGGGGAAGGTCAGCCCCAGTATTTT.

In this sample, this clonotype turned up many times. The V call is TRBV5-1, the J call TRBJ2-1; D may match TRBD1 or TRBD2 (6 bases each). The germline V gene has CDR1 SGHRS and CDR2 YFSETQ. The CDR3 runs 15 residues. Trimming shortened V by 2 bases and J by 8 bases, and 17 bases separated the two germline ends. CDR3 sequence (DNA): TGCGCCAGCAGCTTCGGGGGCAATAGGGTCGATGAGCAGTTCTTC. Amino acid sequence: CASSFGGNRVDEQFF.

The J gene is TRBJ1-3, the V gene TRBV28; D remains unclear. Looked up from germline, CDR1 is MDHEN and CDR2 is SYDVKM. V shed 6 bases and J shed 0 bases, with 9 bases lying between them. The CDR3 sequence is 14 residues long. CDR3 coding DNA: TGTGCCAGCAGAGATTGGACCTCTGGAAACACCATATATTTT. This codes for CASRDWTSGNTIYF.

The chain uses TRBV20-1 and TRBJ2-3; a weak D match, TRBD2 (6 bases). CDR1 is DFQATT and CDR2 is SNEGSKA in the germline V gene (reference sequence). This CDR3 spans 15 amino acids. Between the trimmed V and J ends, which lost 5 bases and 1 base, there was a span of 16 bases. The CDR3, as DNA: TGCAGTGCTCATGGCTGGGACTCTGGCACAGATACGCAGTATTTT. Translated: CSAHGWDSGTDTQYF.

As to this clonotype: A much larger clone is a single base away; this may be a read error. The chain carries TRBV7-2 and TRBJ2-7, with TRBD2 as a possible D gene (5 bases). Between the trimmed V and J ends, which lost 3 bases and 6 bases, there was a span of 15 bases. This CDR3 spans 14 amino acids. Germline CDR1 and CDR2: SGHTA and FQGNSA. For the CDR3, the DNA is TGTGCCAGCAGCTTCAGCGGACCCAACTGCGAGCAGTACTTC. Translated: CASSFSGPNCEQYF.

This clonotype occurred many times. This chain uses TRBV20-1 with TRBJ1-4; the D gene is possibly TRBD1 (5 bases). V lost 0 bases, J lost 6 bases, and 14 bases lay in between. Germline CDR1 reads DFQATT; CDR2 reads SNEGSKA (reference sequence). The CDR3 is 15 amino acids. The CDR3 DNA is TGCAGTGCTAGAGACTACCAACGGGGGGATGAAAAACTGTTTTTT. Translating gives CSARDYQRGDEKLFF.

With respect to this clonotype: With a much larger clone just one base away, this may be a read error. V is TRBV30 and J is TRBJ2-7; the D gene is possibly TRBD2 (6 bases). CDR1 is GTSNPN, CDR2 SVGIG, per germline (reference sequence). CDR3 length: 13 residues. The chain's CDR3 is CAWGVLRGNEQYF. CDR3 sequence (DNA): TGTGCCTGGGGTGTACTGCGGGGAAACGAGCAGTACTTC.

This clonotype was picked up many times. V is TRBV29-1 and J is TRBJ2-3, with TRBD2 matching 14 bases. This CDR3 contains 18 residues. CDR1 and CDR2 (germline): SQVTM, ANQGSEA. After removal of 3 bases from V and 4 bases from J, the junction contained 12 bases not matched to a gene. The CDR3 nucleotides are TGCAGCGTTGAGGGACTAGCGGGAGTTGTTAGTAACCCAGATACGCAGTATTTT. Translated, it gives CSVEGLAGVVSNPDTQYF.

This clonotype was counted only a few times. This rearrangement joins TRBV19 to TRBJ2-1; 12 bases fit TRBD2. Germline CDR1 and CDR2: LNHDA and SQIVND (reference sequence). Germline trimming cut 7 bases from V and 1 base from J; bases unmatched to any gene: 5. The CDR3 is made up of 16 amino acids. The CDR3 is CASTKTSGGSYNEQFF. CDR3 nucleotide sequence: TGTGCCAGTACCAAGACTAGCGGGGGTTCCTACAATGAGCAGTTCTTC. Using reference TRBV19 and TRBJ2-1 for the parts outside the CDR3, the full variable domain is DGGITQSPKYLFRKEGQNVTLSCEQNLNHDAMYWYRQDPGQGLRLIYYSQIVNDFQKGDIAEGYSVSREKKESFPLTVTSAQKNPTAFYLCASTKTSGGSYNEQFFGPGTRLTVL.